This entry describes one TCR beta chain. Looked up from germline, CDR1 is LGHNA and CDR2 is YSLEER. V gave up 2 bases and J gave up 7 bases, with 8 bases separating them. The CDR3 is made up of 13 amino acids. These data come from a study of OX40 agonist ivuxolimab in advanced cancers. Study-wide context: Patients were treated with ivuxolimab, an agonistic anti-OX40 (CD134) antibody. Patients got intravenous ivuxolimab at 0.01 to 10 mg/kg every 2 weeks. Patients assigned to dose escalation were diagnosed with hepatocellular carcinoma, melanoma, renal cell or head and neck cancer.

The data were produced by immunoSEQ multiplex PCR, yet TCRdb's version contains in-frame clones alone and is incomplete. The sample has about 83,000 clones, about 88% seen once; the top ten hold more than 0.65%. This TCR was recovered from an adult with an advanced solid tumor such as melanoma, head and neck, liver or kidney cancer. V usage is TRBV4-3 and J usage is TRBJ2-2; D remains ambiguous. The sequencing used CD4+ or CD8+ T cells sorted from blood, collected in a trial of the OX40 agonist ivuxolimab. The CDR3 DNA is TGCGCCAGCAGCCAACTGACCGACGGGGAGCTGTTTTTT. It specifies CASSQLTDGELFF.